Listed below are T cell receptor beta chains from one sample, sequenced in a study of cytomegalovirus exposure and HLA in healthy donors. Only in-frame clones appear in the TCRdb table, and some are missing; sequencing was by immunoSEQ multiplex PCR. The table records 85,000 to 130,000 clones, approximately 90% of them present only once. Sequencing was done on a sample of PBMCs. These receptors were collected from a young woman in good health and CMV-seropositive. CDR3s include the opening cysteine and the closing phenylalanine or tryptophan. D genes are given only for firm matches. Part of the rows lack a size; the others show once, few, many or a class for expanded clones.

abundance | j_gene | v_gene | len | d_gene | CDR3aa | CDR3nt
few | TRBJ1-2 | TRBV4-1 | 13 | . | CASSQAPENGYTF | TGCGCCAGCAGCCAGGCACCGGAGAATGGCTACACCTTC
. | TRBJ1-2 | TRBV13 | 15 | . | CASSSRAAPFYGYTF | TGTGCCAGCAGCTCCAGGGCGGCCCCCTTCTATGGCTACACCTTC
. | TRBJ1-2 | TRBV4-1 | 16 | TRBD1 | CASSQDRPGQGNGYTF | TGCGCCAGCAGCCAAGATAGGCCCGGACAGGGTAATGGCTACACCTTC
few | TRBJ2-7 | TRBV5-5 | 14 | . | CASSLVTLNDEQYF | TGTGCCAGCAGCTTGGTTACCCTAAACGACGAGCAGTACTTC
. | TRBJ1-1 | TRBV6-1 | 13 | . | CASSLDTNTEAFF | TGTGCCAGCAGTTTAGACACCAACACTGAAGCTTTCTTT
. | TRBJ2-7 | TRBV28 | 14 | TRBD1 | CASSSTQGAYEQYF | TGTGCCAGCAGTTCTACACAGGGGGCCTACGAGCAGTACTTC
. | TRBJ2-7 | TRBV27 | 13 | . | CASSLGHAYEQYF | TGTGCCAGCAGCCTGGGACACGCCTACGAGCAGTACTTC
. | TRBJ2-3 | TRBV15 | 15 | TRBD1 | CATSTGTGNPDTQYF | TGTGCCACTTCCACCGGGACAGGGAACCCAGATACGCAGTATTTT
. | TRBJ1-5 | TRBV2 | 14 | TRBD1 | CASSGQGGNQPQHF | TGTGCCAGCAGTGGCCAGGGGGGCAATCAGCCCCAGCATTTT
. | TRBJ2-5 | TRBV7-2 | 14 | . | CASSFTLTGETQYF | TGTGCCAGCAGCTTCACTCTTACGGGAGAGACCCAGTACTTC
. | TRBJ2-1 | TRBV6-4 | 15 | TRBD2 | CASSDGAGGNNEQFF | TGTGCCAGCAGTGATGGCGCGGGGGGTAACAATGAGCAGTTCTTC
once | TRBJ2-3 | TRBV4-1 | 15 | TRBD2 | CASSQDYLAADTQYF | TGCGCCAGCAGCCAAGATTATCTAGCGGCCGATACGCAGTATTTT
few | TRBJ1-5 | TRBV19 | 15 | TRBD1 | CASSMWTGKDQPQHF | TGTGCCAGTAGTATGTGGACAGGGAAGGATCAGCCCCAGCATTTT
. | TRBJ2-3 | TRBV27 | 14 | TRBD2 | CASSLGRGTDTQYF | TGTGCCAGCAGTTTAGGGAGGGGTACAGATACGCAGTATTTT
. | TRBJ2-2 | TRBV6-5 | 16 | TRBD2 | CASSSQRGGNTGELFF | TGTGCCAGCAGTTCCCAGCGGGGGGGGAACACCGGGGAGCTGTTTTTT
. | TRBJ2-2 | TRBV29-1 | 14 | . | CSVLRGRGTGELFF | TGCAGCGTGCTCAGGGGCCGGGGCACCGGGGAGCTGTTTTTT
. | TRBJ2-2 | TRBV27 | 13 | . | CASRSFVTGELFF | TGTGCCAGCAGGTCTTTTGTCACCGGGGAGCTGTTTTTT
. | TRBJ2-7 | TRBV6-5 | 13 | TRBD1 | CASMGTGGHEQYF | TGTGCCAGCATGGGGACAGGGGGCCACGAGCAGTACTTC
. | TRBJ1-1 | TRBV5-6 | 11 | . | CASSLGDISFF | TGTGCCAGCAGCTTGGGGGACATTTCTTTCTTT
. | TRBJ1-4 | TRBV2 | 16 | TRBD1 | CASSPDRGPINEKLFF | TGTGCCAGCAGTCCGGACAGGGGGCCTATTAATGAAAAACTGTTTTTT
. | TRBJ1-2 | TRBV11-2 | 16 | . | CASSRTDATPLKGYTF | TGTGCCAGCAGCCGGACTGACGCTACCCCGTTGAAGGGCTACACCTTC
once | TRBJ2-2 | TRBV5-4 | 15 | TRBD2 | CASRFSGGATGELFF | TGTGCCAGCAGGTTTAGCGGGGGGGCCACCGGGGAGCTGTTTTTT
. | TRBJ2-1 | TRBV4-1 | 14 | TRBD2 | CASSLAGGEGEQFF | TGCGCCAGCAGCCTAGCGGGGGGTGAGGGAGAGCAGTTCTTC
. | TRBJ1-2 | TRBV5-4 | 13 | TRBD1 | CASSYGQDYGYTF | TGTGCCAGCAGTTATGGACAGGATTATGGCTACACCTTC
. | TRBJ1-2 | TRBV27 | 17 | . | CATSTLAARGLNYGYTF | TGTGCCACTTCGACCCTGGCAGCGCGGGGCCTTAACTATGGCTACACCTTC
. | TRBJ2-3 | TRBV4-1 | 14 | . | CASSHEITTDTQYF | TGCGCCAGCAGCCACGAGATAACCACAGATACGCAGTATTTT
. | TRBJ2-5 | TRBV13 | 14 | . | CASSLERDTETQYF | TGTGCCAGCAGCTTAGAAAGGGACACCGAGACCCAGTACTTC
. | TRBJ2-7 | TRBV6-6 | 15 | . | CASSSPITGTYEQYF | TGTGCCAGCAGTTCCCCCATAACAGGAACCTACGAGCAGTACTTC
. | TRBJ1-1 | TRBV7-9 | 12 | . | CASTTRHFEAFF | TGTGCCAGCACCACAAGACACTTTGAAGCTTTCTTT
. | TRBJ1-2 | TRBV11-2 | 15 | . | CASRGDRTPFYGYTF | TGTGCCAGCAGGGGAGACAGGACGCCTTTCTATGGCTACACCTTC
few | TRBJ2-7 | TRBV6-5 | 13 | . | CASSPRQVYEQYF | TGTGCCAGCAGTCCCCGACAGGTCTACGAGCAGTACTTC